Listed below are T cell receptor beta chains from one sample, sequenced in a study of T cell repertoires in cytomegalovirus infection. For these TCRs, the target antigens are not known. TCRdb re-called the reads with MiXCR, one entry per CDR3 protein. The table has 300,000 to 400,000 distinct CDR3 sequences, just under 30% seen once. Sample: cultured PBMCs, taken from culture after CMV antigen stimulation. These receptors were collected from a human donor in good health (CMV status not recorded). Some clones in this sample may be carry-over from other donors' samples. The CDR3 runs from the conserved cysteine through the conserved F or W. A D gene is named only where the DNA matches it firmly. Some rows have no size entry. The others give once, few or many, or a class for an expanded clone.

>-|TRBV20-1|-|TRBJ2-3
TGCAGTGCTAGAATAGGTAGCACAGATACGCAGTATTTT
CSARIGSTDTQYF
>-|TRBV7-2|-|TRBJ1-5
TGTGCCAGCAGCCCCGTAGGGCGCCCTAATCAGCCCCAGCATTTT
CASSPVGRPNQPQHF
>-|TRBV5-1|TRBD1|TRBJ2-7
TGCGCCAGCAGCTTTGGGACAGGGGGTTCCGCTAGAGAGCAGTACTTC
CASSFGTGGSAREQYF
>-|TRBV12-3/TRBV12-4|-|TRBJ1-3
TGTGCCAGCAGTCAAATGGGGGTCGGAAACACCATATATTTT
CASSQMGVGNTIYF
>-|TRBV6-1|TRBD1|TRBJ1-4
TGTGCCAGCAGGCCCGGGACAGCCAGTACTAATGAAAAACTGTTTTTT
CASRPGTASTNEKLFF
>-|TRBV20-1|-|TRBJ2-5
TGCAGTGCCCCGGGGCAGGGCCAGGAGACCCAGTACTTC
CSAPGQGQETQYF
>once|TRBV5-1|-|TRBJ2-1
TGCGCCAGCAGCGGGGGCCACAATGAGCAGTTCTTC
CASSGGHNEQFF
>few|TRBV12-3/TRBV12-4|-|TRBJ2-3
TGTGCCAGCACTCTCTCCCCTCTGGGGGGCCCCTTAACTACGCAGTATTTT
CASTLSPLGGPLTTQYF
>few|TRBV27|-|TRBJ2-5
TGTGCCAGCAGTTTATCGCCGGCAGTTCAAGAGACCCAGTACTTC
CASSLSPAVQETQYF
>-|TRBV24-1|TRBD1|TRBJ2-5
TGTGCCACCAGTGATTCCGGGACAGAAGAGACCCAGTACTTC
CATSDSGTEETQYF
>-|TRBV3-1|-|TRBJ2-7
TGTGCCAGCAGAGGGAACCAACCCGGGTACTACGAGCAGTACTTC
CASRGNQPGYYEQYF
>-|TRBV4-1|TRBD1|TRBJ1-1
TGCGCCAGCAGCCAAACCGGGACAGGGGAAACTGAAGCTTTCTTT
CASSQTGTGETEAFF
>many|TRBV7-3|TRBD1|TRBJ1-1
TGTGCCAGCAGCCCGGACAGGGGAAACACTGAAGCTTTCTTT
CASSPDRGNTEAFF
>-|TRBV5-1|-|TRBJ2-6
TGCGCCAGCAGCTCAGGACAGTTCTCGGCCAACGTCCTGACTTTC
CASSSGQFSANVLTF
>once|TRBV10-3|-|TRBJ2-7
TGTGCCATCAGTGAGGGACCCATCGTTCGCTACGAGCAGTACTTC
CAISEGPIVRYEQYF
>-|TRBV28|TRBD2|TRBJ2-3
TGTGCCAGTTACCGGACTAGTGGTTCAGATACGCAGTATTTT
CASYRTSGSDTQYF
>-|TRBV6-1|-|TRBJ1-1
TGTGCCAGCCGCTGGCAGGGCACTGAAGCTTTCTTT
CASRWQGTEAFF
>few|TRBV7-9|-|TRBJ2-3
TGTGCCAGCAGACCCGGGGCCCCAGATACGCAGTATTTT
CASRPGAPDTQYF
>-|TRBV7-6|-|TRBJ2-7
TGTGCCAGCAGCTTAGGGGGGGTGGGGCACGAGCAGTACTTC
CASSLGGVGHEQYF
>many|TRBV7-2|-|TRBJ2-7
TGTGCCAGCAGCTTTCCGACAGATTACGAGCAGTACTTC
CASSFPTDYEQYF
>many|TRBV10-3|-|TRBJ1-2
TGTGCCATCAGTGAGTCCCGACAGGTGGATAACTATGGCTACACCTTC
CAISESRQVDNYGYTF
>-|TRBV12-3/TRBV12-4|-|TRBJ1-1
TGTGCCAGCACCCTTAGAGACGAAGCTTTCTTT
CASTLRDEAFF
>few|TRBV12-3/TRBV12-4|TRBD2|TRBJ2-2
TGTGCCAGCAGTCCCCACCTAGCGGGAGAAGCCGGGGAGCTGTTTTTT
CASSPHLAGEAGELFF
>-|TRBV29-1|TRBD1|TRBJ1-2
TGCATCCGTCCGGACAGGGGGAATAACTATGGCTACACCTTC
CIRPDRGNNYGYTF
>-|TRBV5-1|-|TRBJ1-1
TGCGCCAGCAGCGATCAGGGGTTTGGAGCTTTCTTT
CASSDQGFGAFF
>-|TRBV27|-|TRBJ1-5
TGTGCCAGCAGTCCCGGCGGCGACAATCAGCCCCAGCATTTT
CASSPGGDNQPQHF